The entry below describes one T cell receptor beta chain. The V gene end was trimmed by 3 bases and the J gene end by 3 bases; junction bases not matched to a gene: 16. The CDR3 totals 20 residues. Germline V gives CDR1 SGHVS, CDR2 FQNEAQ. The data were produced by immunoSEQ multiplex PCR, yet TCRdb's version contains in-frame clones alone and is incomplete. The data show 60,000 to 70,000 clones, less than 85% seen once. This sample stems from a study of T cells in tumors after PD-1 blockade. Study-level information: Patients received pembrolizumab 200 mg every 3 weeks or cemiplimab 350 mg every 2 weeks. Some patients also took daily vismodegib 150 mg during anti-PD-1 treatment. On average, peripheral blood gave 100,000 to 140,000 TCR templates and under 45,000 unique clonotypes.

Input was roughly 550 ng to 6,004 ng of genomic DNA from tumor or blood. The sequence was obtained from a human donor with basal cell carcinoma. V is TRBV7-8 and J is TRBJ2-3; 12 bases are shared with TRBD2. The sample in question was PBMCs, obtained after anti-PD-1 treatment. CDR3 residues: CASSFLSQASGGVGTDTQYF. CDR3 nucleotide sequence: TGTGCCAGCAGCTTCCTCTCGCAGGCTAGCGGGGGGGTTGGTACAGATACGCAGTATTTT. The whole variable domain, filled in from reference TRBV7-8 and TRBJ2-3, reads GAGVSQSPRYKVAKRGQDVALRCDPISGHVSLFWYQQALGQGPEFLTYFQNEAQLDKSGLPSDRFFAERPEGSVSTLKIQRTQQEDSAVYLCASSFLSQASGGVGTDTQYFGPGTRLTVL.